A single sample gave rise to the 3 T cell receptor beta chains below, sequenced in a study of blood T cell repertoires in COVID-19. Sequencing used immunoSEQ multiplex PCR; TCRdb keeps in-frame clones, though not all of them. Counted here are roughly 250,000 clones, around 90% occurring once; the ten biggest clones make up about 3.4%. The sample was PBMCs or T cells enriched from blood (not recorded which). These TCRs come from a woman between 40 and 55 years old who had been exposed to COVID-19.

Points on this clone: One end of the junction does not line up with germline, which may come from a read error. The V call is TRBV7-7, the J call TRBJ2-2, with D unclear. The CDR3 covers 17 residues. Germline V CDR1 and CDR2: SSHAT, FNYEAQ (reference sequence). DNA for the CDR3: TGTGCTAGCAGCTACCGACCACCGATTGACATCACCGGGGAGCTGTTTTTT. This translates into CASSYRPPIDITGELFF.

The rearrangement joins TRBV19 to TRBJ1-6; possibly TRBD1 for D (5 bases). Trimming left V 6 bases short and J 6 bases short, with 6 bases between. CDR1 is LNHDA and CDR2 is SQIVND in the germline V gene (reference sequence). The CDR3 is made up of 12 amino acids. The CDR3 reads CASRTVNSPLHF. The CDR3 DNA reads as TGTGCCAGTAGGACAGTTAATTCACCCCTCCACTTT. The complete variable domain, with remaining parts taken from reference TRBV19 and TRBJ1-6, reads DGGITQSPKYLFRKEGQNVTLSCEQNLNHDAMYWYRQDPGQGLRLIYYSQIVNDFQKGDIAEGYSVSREKKESFPLTVTSAQKNPTAFYLCASRTVNSPLHFGNGTRLTVT.

The chain has TRBV2 and TRBJ2-2, with 7 bases aligning to TRBD2. J was trimmed by 3 bases and V by 5 bases; bases with no gene match: 6. The germline gives CDR1 SNHLY, CDR2 FYNNEI. This CDR3 is built from 15 residues. The CDR3 DNA reads as TGTGCCAGCAGTCCCCCCCGGGGGGACACCGGGGAGCTGTTTTTT. Its translation: CASSPPRGDTGELFF.